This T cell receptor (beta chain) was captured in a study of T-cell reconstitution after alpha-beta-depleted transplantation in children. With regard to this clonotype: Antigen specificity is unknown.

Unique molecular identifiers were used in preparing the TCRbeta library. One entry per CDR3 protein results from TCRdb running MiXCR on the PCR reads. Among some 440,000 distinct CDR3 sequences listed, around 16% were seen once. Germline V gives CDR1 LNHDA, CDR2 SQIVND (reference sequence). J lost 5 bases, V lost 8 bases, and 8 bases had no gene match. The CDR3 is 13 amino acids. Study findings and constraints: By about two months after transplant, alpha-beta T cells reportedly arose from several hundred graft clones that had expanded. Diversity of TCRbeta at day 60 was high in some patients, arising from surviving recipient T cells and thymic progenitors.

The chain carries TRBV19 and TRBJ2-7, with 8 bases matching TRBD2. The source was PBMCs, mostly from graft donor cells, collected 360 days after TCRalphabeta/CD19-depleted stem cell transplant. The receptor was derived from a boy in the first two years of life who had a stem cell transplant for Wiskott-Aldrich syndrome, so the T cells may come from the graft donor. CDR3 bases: TGTGCCAGTCGGGGGGGGAGAAACCACGAGCAGTACTTC. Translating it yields CASRGGRNHEQYF.